The clone carrying this T cell receptor beta chain appeared a few times. Researchers barred patients who had uncontrolled infection, other autoimmune disease, pregnancy or lactation. Authors of the study amplified TCR beta CDR3 regions from RNA transcripts. A first-round RT-PCR of the TCR CDR3 used the HTBI primer set. TCRdb fed the multiplex PCR reads into MiXCR, producing one record per CDR3 protein. There are hundreds of thousands of distinct CDR3 sequences in the sample; 14% to 15% occur only once, and 3.5% to 4.5% lies in the top ten. The entry originates in a study of T cells in Graves' hyperthyroidism and ophthalmopathy. CDR3 length equals 12 residues. V gave up 1 base and J gave up 5 bases, with 5 bases separating them. The germline CDR1 and CDR2 sequences are SGHNT and YENEEA.

This chain connects TRBV11-3 to TRBJ1-1; D is ambiguous. This TCR was sampled from a middle-aged woman with Graves' ophthalmopathy. Source material: blood. The CDR3 loop reads CASSLGKTEAFF. CDR3 coding DNA: TGTGCCAGCAGCTTAGGAAAAACTGAAGCTTTCTTT. The full variable domain, in which reference TRBV11-3 and TRBJ1-1 provide the parts outside the CDR3, is EAGVVQSPRYKIIEKKQPVAFWCNPISGHNTLYWYLQNLGQGPELLIRYENEEAVDDSQLPKDRFSAERLKGVDSTLKIQPAELGDSAVYLCASSLGKTEAFFGQGTRLTVV.